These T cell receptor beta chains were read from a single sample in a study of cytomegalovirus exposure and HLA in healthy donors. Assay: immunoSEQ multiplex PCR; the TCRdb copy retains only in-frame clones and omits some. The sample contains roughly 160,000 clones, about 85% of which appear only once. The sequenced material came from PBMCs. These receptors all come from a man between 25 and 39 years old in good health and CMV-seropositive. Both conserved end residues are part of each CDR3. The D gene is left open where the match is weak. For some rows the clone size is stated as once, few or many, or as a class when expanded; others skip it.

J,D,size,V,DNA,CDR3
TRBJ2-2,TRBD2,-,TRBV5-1,TGCGCCAGCAGCCTAAGCGGGAGAACAGACACCGGGGAGCTGTTTTTT,CASSLSGRTDTGELFF
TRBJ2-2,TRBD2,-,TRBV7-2,TGTGCCAGCAGCTCGAGGACTAGCGCGACGGCCGGGGAGCTGTTTTTT,CASSSRTSATAGELFF
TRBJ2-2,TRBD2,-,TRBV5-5,TGTGCCAGCAGCCCCCGACTAGCGGCTAACACCGGGGAGCTGTTTTTT,CASSPRLAANTGELFF
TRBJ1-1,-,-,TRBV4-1,TGCGCCAGCAGCCATGGGGGGTCCACTGAAGCTTTCTTT,CASSHGGSTEAFF
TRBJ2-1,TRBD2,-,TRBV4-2,TGTGCCAGCAGCCACGGCGAAGGGACTAGCGGGAGTAATGAGCAGTTCTTC,CASSHGEGTSGSNEQFF
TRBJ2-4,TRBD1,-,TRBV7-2,TGTGCCAGCAGCCGAGGGACAGACAAAAACATTCAGTACTTC,CASSRGTDKNIQYF
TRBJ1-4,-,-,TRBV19,TGTGCCAGCACCACCGGGACACCAGCAACTAATGAAAAACTGTTTTTT,CASTTGTPATNEKLFF
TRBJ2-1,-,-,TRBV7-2,TGTGCCAGCAGCCCCGAGGGGAGGATTAGGGCCAATGAGCAGTTCTTC,CASSPEGRIRANEQFF
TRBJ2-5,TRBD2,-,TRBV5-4,TGTGCCAGCAGCCCGGGAGGGAGCGGTCAAGAGACCCAGTACTTC,CASSPGGSGQETQYF
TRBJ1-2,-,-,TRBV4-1,TGCGCCAGCAGCCAAGTGATTGCGGACTATGGCTACACCTTC,CASSQVIADYGYTF
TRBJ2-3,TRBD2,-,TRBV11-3,TGTGCCAGCAGCTTTTCGGGACATCCTCAGCGGGAGGGAAACACAGATACGCAGTATTTT,CASSFSGHPQREGNTDTQYF
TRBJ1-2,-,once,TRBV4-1,TGCGCCAGCAGCTCACAGGGTGATGGCTACACCTTC,CASSSQGDGYTF
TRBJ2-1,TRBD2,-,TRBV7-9,TGTTCCAGTGGGGGAGGGTCCCATGAGCAGTTCTTC,CSSGGGSHEQFF
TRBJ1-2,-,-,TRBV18,TGTGCCAGCTCACCTGGGCTGTCTTCTTATGGCTACACCTTC,CASSPGLSSYGYTF
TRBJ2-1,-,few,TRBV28,TGTGCCAGCAGACCTAGAGGGACACTTCCTCAAGCCAATGAGCAGTTCTTC,CASRPRGTLPQANEQFF
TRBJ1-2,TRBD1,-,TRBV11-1,TGTGCCAGCAGCTTAAGGGGACAGAATTGGGACGATGGCTACACCTTC,CASSLRGQNWDDGYTF
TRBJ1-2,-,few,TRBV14,TGTGCCAGCAGCCACCCCGGACAACTCGGGGGCTACACCTTC,CASSHPGQLGGYTF
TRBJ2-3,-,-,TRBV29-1,TGCAGCGTTTACGGGGACACAGATACGCAGTATTTT,CSVYGDTDTQYF
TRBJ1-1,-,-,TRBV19,TGTGCCAGTCAGGACCTTGGGACGGACAGTGAAGCTTTCTTT,CASQDLGTDSEAFF
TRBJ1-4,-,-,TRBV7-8,TGTGCCAGCAGCAGTAACAGTCATGGGGCCCAATGGGAAAAACTGTTTTTT,CASSSNSHGAQWEKLFF
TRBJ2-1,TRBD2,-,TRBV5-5,TGTGCCAGCAGCCCTGGACTAGCGGCCTCCTACAATGAGCAGTTCTTC,CASSPGLAASYNEQFF
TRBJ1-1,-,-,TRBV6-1,TGTGCCAGCAGTGAGGACAGCCGAAACACTGAAGCTTTCTTT,CASSEDSRNTEAFF
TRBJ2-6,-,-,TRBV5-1,TGCGCCAGCAGCTTGATGGCCGTTTCGCCTGGGGCCAACGTCCTGACTTTC,CASSLMAVSPGANVLTF
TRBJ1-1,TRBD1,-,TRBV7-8,TGTGCCAGCAGCGGAGGGGGCGCAGACACTGAAGCTTTCTTT,CASSGGGADTEAFF
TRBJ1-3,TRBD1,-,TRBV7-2,TGTGCCAGCAGTATAACGAGGGGGCAAGGAAACACCATATATTTT,CASSITRGQGNTIYF
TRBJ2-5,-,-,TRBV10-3,TGTGCCATCAGTGGCGACTTGTCTCAAGAGACCCAGTACTTC,CAISGDLSQETQYF
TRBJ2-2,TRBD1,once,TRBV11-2,TGTGCCAGCAGTCGGGACAGGGTTCCTTTGAACACCGGGGAGCTGTTTTTT,CASSRDRVPLNTGELFF
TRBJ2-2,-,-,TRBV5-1,TGCGCCAGCAGCTACTTTCGGGCCGGGGAGCTGTTTTTT,CASSYFRAGELFF
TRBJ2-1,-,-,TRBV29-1,TGCAGCGTTCCGACAGGTTCCTACAATGAGCAGTTCTTC,CSVPTGSYNEQFF
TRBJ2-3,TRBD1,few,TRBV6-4,TGTGCCAGCAGTAGGGACAGCCACACAGATACGCAGTATTTT,CASSRDSHTDTQYF
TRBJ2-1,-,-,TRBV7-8,TGTGCCAGCAGCTCAGGGGTGGATTCGCAGTTCTTC,CASSSGVDSQFF
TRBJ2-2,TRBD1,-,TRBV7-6,TGTGCCAGCAGCTTCCTGGGACAGGAGTACACGGGGGAGCTGTTTTTT,CASSFLGQEYTGELFF
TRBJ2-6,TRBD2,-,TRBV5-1,TGCGCCAGCAGTTCCGACCCACTAGCGGGAGAAGCTGCTGGGGCCAACGTCCTGACTTTC,CASSSDPLAGEAAGANVLTF
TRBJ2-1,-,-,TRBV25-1,TGTGCCAGTTCAGAAGTAGCGGACTCCTACAATGAGCAGTTCTTC,CASSEVADSYNEQFF
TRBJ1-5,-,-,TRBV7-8,TGTGCCAGCAGCTCATACAGGTATCAGCCCCAGCATTTT,CASSSYRYQPQHF
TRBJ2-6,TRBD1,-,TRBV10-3,TGTGCCATCAGCTCCGGGACAGGGAGTGGGGCCAACGTCCTGACTTTC,CAISSGTGSGANVLTF
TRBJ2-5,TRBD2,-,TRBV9,TGTGCCAGCAGCGTAGGGGGGGGAGAGCAGTACTTC,CASSVGGGEQYF
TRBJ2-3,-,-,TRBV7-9,TGTGCCAGCAGCTTCGGTGGGGACTTCACAGATACGCAGTATTTT,CASSFGGDFTDTQYF
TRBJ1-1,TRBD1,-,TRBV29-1,TGCAGCGGATCGGACAGGGGGATCACTGAAGCTTTCTTT,CSGSDRGITEAFF
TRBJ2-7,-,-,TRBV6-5,TGTGCCAGCAGTTACGAGGACAGCTCCTACGAGCAGTACTTC,CASSYEDSSYEQYF
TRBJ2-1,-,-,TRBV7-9,TGTGCCAGCAGCTCCAACCAAAGGGACTGGGAGAGCAACAATGAGCAGTTCTTC,CASSSNQRDWESNNEQFF
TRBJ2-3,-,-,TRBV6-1,TGTGCCAGCAGTGAAAGGGGCAACACAGATACGCAGTATTTT,CASSERGNTDTQYF
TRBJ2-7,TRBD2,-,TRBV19,TGTGCCAGTAGTATAGCCAGCGGGACCTACGAGCAGTACTTC,CASSIASGTYEQYF
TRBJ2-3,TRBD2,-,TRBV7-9,TGTTCCAGCAGCTCCCCTAGCGGGAAGGAAGATACGCAGTATTTT,CSSSSPSGKEDTQYF
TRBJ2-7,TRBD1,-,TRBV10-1,TGCGCCAGCAGTGAGTCAAGGGGGCTCTCCTACGAGCAGTACTTC,CASSESRGLSYEQYF
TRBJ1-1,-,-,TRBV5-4,TGTGCCAGCAGCCAACAGAGGAACACTGAAGCTTTCTTT,CASSQQRNTEAFF
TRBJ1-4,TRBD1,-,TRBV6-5,TGTGCCAGCAGTTACTCAGAGGCTCAGGGGGATGAAAAACTGTTTTTT,CASSYSEAQGDEKLFF
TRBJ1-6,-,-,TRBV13,TGTGCCAGCAGCTCATCGAAAACGGACAGCTCCTATAATTCACCCCTCCACTTT,CASSSSKTDSSYNSPLHF